This TCR beta chain is from a study of T cell responses to AZD1222 COVID-19 vaccine. Study summary: Analyses pooled second doses at about 4 or about 12 weeks.

The protocol was immunoSEQ multiplex PCR, while the TCRdb copy is restricted to in-frame clones and leaves out a portion. Here the sample spans about 160,000 clones, approximately 91% being singletons. The length of the CDR3 is 14 residues. Trimming removed 0 bases from V and 4 bases from J, with 10 bases in between. Per the germline V gene, CDR1 is SGHAT and CDR2 is FQNNGV. This clone has only a few counts. The chain links TRBV11-2 to TRBJ2-7; D is perhaps TRBD1 (5 bases). The specimen comprised peripheral blood, sampled on day 0 of AZD1222 vaccination. The TCR comes from an adult in good health. Here the CDR3 reads CASSLERTRYEQYF. For the CDR3, the DNA is TGTGCCAGCAGCTTAGAGAGGACACGGTACGAGCAGTACTTC. Variable domain in full (rest from reference TRBV11-2 and TRBJ2-7): EAGVAQSPRYKIIEKRQSVAFWCNPISGHATLYWYQQILGQGPKLLIQFQNNGVVDDSQLPKDRFSAERLKGVDSTLKIQPAKLEDSAVYLCASSLERTRYEQYFGPGTRLTVT.